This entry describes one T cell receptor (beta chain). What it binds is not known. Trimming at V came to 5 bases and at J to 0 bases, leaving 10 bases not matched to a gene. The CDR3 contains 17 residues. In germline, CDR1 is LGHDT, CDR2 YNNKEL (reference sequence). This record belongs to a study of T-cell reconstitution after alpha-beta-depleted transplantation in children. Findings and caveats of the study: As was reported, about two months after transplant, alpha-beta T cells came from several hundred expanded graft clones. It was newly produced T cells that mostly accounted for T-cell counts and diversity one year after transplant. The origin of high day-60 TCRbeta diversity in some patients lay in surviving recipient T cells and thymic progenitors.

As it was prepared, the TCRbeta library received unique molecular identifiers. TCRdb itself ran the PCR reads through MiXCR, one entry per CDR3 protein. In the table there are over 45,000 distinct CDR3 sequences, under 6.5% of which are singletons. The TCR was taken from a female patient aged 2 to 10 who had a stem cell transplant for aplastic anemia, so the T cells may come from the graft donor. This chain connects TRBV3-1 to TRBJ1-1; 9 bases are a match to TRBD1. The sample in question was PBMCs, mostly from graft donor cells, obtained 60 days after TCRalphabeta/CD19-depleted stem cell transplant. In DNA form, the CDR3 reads TGTGCCAGCAGCGGCGGTGTTACAGGGGGCCTGAACACTGAAGCTTTCTTT. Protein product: CASSGGVTGGLNTEAFF.